This TCR beta chain was identified in a study of blood T cell repertoires in COVID-19. Study-wide context: Material from acute and convalescent COVID-19 was sourced from the United States, Italy and Spain. PBMCs, B-cell-depleted T cells, or T cells were the source of the cDNA or gDNA that made up the material.

Original analysis: Estimates of nucleated cell counts were drawn from the amplification of reference gene primers. Sequencing used immunoSEQ multiplex PCR; TCRdb keeps in-frame clones, though not all of them. That table gives V, J and clone size, and the DNA gave D and trimming. Of tens of thousands of clones listed, approximately 78% are singletons. Trimming stripped 4 bases from V and 3 bases from J, with 14 bases between. Germline V gene sequence: CDR1 SGHNT, CDR2 YYREEE (reference sequence). The CDR3 covers 14 residues. Sequenced material: peripheral blood. This clonotype was obtained from a human donor in a cohort sampled during active COVID-19. This sequence joins TRBV5-4 and TRBJ2-7; tentative D call: TRBD2 (7 bases). Here the CDR3 DNA reads TGTGCCAGCAGCACTTCAGGGGAGGGCTACGAGCAGTACTTC. Its translation is CASSTSGEGYEQYF.